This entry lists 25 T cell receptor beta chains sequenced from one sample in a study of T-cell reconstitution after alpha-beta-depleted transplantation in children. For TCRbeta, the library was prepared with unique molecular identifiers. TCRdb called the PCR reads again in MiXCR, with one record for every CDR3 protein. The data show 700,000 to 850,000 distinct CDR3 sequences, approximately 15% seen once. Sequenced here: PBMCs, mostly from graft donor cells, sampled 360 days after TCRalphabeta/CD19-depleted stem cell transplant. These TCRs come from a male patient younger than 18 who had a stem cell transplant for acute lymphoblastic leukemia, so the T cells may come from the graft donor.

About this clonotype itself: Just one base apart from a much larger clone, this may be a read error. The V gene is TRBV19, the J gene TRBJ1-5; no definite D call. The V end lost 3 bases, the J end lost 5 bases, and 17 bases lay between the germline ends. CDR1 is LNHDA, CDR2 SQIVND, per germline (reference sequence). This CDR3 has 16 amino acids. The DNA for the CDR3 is TGTGCCAGTAGTATGGGAAAAAAGCTTTTACATCAGCCCCAGCATTTT. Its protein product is CASSMGKKLLHQPQHF.

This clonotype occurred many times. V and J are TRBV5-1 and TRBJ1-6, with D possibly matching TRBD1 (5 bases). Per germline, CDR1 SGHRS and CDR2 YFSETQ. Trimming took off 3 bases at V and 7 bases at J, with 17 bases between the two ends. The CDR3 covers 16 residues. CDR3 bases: TGCGCCAGCAGCTCTTTAGACCCGCGGGGGAATTCACCCCTCCACTTT. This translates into CASSSLDPRGNSPLHF.

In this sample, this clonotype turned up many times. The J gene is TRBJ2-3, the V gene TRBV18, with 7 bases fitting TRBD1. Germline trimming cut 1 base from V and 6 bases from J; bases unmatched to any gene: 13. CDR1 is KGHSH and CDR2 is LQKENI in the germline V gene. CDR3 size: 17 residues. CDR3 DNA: TGTGCCAGCTCACCACGCGTCATTAAGGACAGGATGGATACGCAGTATTTT. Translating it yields CASSPRVIKDRMDTQYF.

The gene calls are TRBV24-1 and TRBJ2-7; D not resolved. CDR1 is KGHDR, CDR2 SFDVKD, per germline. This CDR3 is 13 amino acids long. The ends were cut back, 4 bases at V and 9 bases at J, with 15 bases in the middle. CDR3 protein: CATSDSNSVAQYF. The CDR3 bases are TGTGCCACCAGTGACAGCAACTCCGTAGCGCAGTACTTC.

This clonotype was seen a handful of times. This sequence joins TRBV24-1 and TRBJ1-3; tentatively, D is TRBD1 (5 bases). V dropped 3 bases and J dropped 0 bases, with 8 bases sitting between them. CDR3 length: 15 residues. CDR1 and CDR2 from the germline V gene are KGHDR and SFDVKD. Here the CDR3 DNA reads TGTGCCACCAGTGATGGGACCCCCTCTGGAAACACCATATATTTT. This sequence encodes CATSDGTPSGNTIYF.

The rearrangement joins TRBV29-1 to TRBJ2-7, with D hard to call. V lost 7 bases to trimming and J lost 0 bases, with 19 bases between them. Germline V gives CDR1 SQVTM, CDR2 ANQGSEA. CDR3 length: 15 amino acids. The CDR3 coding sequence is TGCAGCGCCGTCGGGCGGACCTTAAGCTCCTACGAGCAGTACTTC. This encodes CSAVGRTLSSYEQYF.

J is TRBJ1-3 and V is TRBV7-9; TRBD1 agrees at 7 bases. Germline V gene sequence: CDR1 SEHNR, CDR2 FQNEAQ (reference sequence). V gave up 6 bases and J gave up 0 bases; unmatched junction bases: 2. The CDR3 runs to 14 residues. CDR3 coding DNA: TGTGCCAGCAGGCGACAGGGCTCTGGAAACACCATATATTTT. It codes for CASRRQGSGNTIYF. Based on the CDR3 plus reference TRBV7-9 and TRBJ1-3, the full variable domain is DTGVSQNPRHKITKRGQNVTFRCDPISEHNRLYWYRQTLGQGPEFLTYFQNEAQLEKSRLLSDRFSAERPKGSFSTLEIQRTEQGDSAMYLCASRRQGSGNTIYFGEGSWLTVV.

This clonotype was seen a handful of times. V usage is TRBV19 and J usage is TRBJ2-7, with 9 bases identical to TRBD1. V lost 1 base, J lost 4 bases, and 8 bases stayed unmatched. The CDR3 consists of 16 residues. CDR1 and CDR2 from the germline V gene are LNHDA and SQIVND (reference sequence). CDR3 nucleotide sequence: TGTGCCAGTAGTATAGCCGGGACAGGGACATTTTACGAGCAGTACTTC. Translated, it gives CASSIAGTGTFYEQYF.

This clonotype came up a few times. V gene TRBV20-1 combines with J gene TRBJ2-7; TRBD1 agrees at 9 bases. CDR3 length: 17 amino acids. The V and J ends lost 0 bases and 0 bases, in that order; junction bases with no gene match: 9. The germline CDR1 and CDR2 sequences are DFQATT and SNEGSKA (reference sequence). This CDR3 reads CSARDGDREVFSYEQYF. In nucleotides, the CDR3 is TGCAGTGCTAGAGACGGGGACAGGGAAGTTTTCTCCTACGAGCAGTACTTC.

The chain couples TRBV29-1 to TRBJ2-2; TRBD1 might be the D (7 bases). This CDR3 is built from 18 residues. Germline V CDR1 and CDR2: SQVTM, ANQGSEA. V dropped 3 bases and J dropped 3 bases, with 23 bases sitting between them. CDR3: CSVDPGGRLAGDTGELFF. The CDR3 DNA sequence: TGCAGCGTTGACCCAGGGGGGAGGCTAGCTGGGGACACCGGGGAGCTGTTTTTT.

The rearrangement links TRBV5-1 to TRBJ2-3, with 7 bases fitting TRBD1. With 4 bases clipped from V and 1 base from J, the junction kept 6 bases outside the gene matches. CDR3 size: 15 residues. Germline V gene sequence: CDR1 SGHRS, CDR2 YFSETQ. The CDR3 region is CASSGGQIGTDTQYF. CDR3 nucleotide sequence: TGCGCCAGCAGCGGGGGACAGATCGGCACAGATACGCAGTATTTT.

In DNA, the CDR3 is TGTGCCAGCAGTGATGGGACTAGCGGGAGACTGTCCCCCTACGAGCAGTACTTC. Its translation is CASSDGTSGRLSPYEQYF. The rearrangement uses TRBV12-3 or TRBV12-4 and TRBJ2-7; TRBD2 matches 14 bases. Trimming at V came to 5 bases and at J to 2 bases, leaving 11 bases not matched to a gene. The CDR3 spans 18 residues.

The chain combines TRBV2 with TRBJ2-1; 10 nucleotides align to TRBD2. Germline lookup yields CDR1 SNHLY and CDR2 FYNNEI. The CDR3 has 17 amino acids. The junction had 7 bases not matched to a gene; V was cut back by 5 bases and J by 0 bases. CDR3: CASSRTSGVSSYNEQFF. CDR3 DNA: TGTGCCAGCAGTCGGACTAGCGGAGTCAGCTCCTACAATGAGCAGTTCTTC.

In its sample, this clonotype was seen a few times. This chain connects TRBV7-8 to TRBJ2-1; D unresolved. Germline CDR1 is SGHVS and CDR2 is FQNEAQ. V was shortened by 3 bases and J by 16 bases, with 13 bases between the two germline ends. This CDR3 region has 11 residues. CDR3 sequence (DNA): TGTGCCAGCAGCTTCGCCGGAGCTCAATTCTTC. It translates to CASSFAGAQFF.

The CDR3 DNA is TGTGCCAGCAGCTTAGGCCGCACCGACAGGGAAAAACTGTTTTTT. Translation gives CASSLGRTDREKLFF. The chain carries TRBV13 and TRBJ1-4; D perhaps matches TRBD1 (6 bases). The ends were cut back, 0 bases at V and 8 bases at J, with 13 bases in the middle. Germline-derived CDR1 and CDR2 are PRHDT and FYEKMQ (reference sequence). The CDR3 spans 15 residues.

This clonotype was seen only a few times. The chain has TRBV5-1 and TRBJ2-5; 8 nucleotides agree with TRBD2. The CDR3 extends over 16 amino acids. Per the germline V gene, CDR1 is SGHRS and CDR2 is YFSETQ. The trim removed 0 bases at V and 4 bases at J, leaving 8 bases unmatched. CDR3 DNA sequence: TGCGCCAGCAGCTTGGAAGCGGGAGTCGTGCGAGAGACCCAGTACTTC. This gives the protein CASSLEAGVVRETQYF.

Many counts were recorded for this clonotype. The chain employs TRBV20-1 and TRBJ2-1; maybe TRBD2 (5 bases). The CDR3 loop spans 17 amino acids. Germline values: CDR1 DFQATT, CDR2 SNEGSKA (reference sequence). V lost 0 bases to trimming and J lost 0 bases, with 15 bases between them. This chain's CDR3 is CSARDELELGSYNEQFF. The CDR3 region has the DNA TGCAGTGCTAGAGACGAACTAGAGTTAGGCTCCTACAATGAGCAGTTCTTC.

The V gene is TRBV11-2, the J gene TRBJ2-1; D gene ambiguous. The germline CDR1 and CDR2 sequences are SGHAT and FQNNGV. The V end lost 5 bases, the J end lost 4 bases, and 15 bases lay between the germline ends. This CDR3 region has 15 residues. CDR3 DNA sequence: TGTGCCAGCAGCCCGATATTTAAGGTATACAATGAGCAGTTCTTC. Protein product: CASSPIFKVYNEQFF.

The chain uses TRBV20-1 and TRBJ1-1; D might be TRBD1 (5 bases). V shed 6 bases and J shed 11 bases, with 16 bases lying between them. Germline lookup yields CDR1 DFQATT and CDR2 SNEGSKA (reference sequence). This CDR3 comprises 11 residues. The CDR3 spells CSAGVQGAAFF. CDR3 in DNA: TGCAGTGCGGGAGTTCAAGGGGCGGCTTTCTTT.

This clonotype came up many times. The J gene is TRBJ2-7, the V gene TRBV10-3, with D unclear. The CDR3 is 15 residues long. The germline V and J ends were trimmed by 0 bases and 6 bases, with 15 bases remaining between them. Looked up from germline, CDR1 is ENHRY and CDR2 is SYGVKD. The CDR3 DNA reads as TGTGCCATCAGTGAGTCGATCATGGCAGTCGGCGAGCAGTACTTC. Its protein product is CAISESIMAVGEQYF.

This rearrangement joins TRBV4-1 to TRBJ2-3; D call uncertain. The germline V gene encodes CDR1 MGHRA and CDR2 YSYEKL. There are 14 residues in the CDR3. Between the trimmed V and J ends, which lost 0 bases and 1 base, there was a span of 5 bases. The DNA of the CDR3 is TGCGCCAGCAGCCAAGAAGCCCGCACAGATACGCAGTATTTT. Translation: CASSQEARTDTQYF.

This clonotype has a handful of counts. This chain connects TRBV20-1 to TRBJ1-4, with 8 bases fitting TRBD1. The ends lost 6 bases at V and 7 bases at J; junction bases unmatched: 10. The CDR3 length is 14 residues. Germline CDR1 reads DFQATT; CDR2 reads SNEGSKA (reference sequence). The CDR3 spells CSASPRGPFEKLFF. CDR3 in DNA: TGCAGTGCATCTCCCAGGGGGCCATTTGAAAAACTGTTTTTT.

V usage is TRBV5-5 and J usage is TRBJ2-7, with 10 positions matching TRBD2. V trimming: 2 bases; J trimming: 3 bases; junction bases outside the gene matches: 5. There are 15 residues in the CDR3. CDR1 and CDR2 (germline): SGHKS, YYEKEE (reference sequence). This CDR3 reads CASSLLAGPVYEQYF. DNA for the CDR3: TGTGCCAGCAGCTTACTAGCGGGACCCGTCTACGAGCAGTACTTC.

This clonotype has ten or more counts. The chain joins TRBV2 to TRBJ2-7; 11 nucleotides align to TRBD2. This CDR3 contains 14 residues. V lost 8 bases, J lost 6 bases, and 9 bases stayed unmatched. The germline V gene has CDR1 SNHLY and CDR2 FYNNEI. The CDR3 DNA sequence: TGTGCCAGCTCCTTACTAGCGGGAGTGGGCGAGCAGTACTTC. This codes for CASSLLAGVGEQYF.

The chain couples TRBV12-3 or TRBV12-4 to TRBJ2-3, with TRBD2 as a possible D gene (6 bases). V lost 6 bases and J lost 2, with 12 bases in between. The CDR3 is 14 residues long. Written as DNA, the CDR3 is TGTGCCAGCAGCCGGACTAAGGCCACAGATACGCAGTATTTT. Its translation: CASSRTKATDTQYF.